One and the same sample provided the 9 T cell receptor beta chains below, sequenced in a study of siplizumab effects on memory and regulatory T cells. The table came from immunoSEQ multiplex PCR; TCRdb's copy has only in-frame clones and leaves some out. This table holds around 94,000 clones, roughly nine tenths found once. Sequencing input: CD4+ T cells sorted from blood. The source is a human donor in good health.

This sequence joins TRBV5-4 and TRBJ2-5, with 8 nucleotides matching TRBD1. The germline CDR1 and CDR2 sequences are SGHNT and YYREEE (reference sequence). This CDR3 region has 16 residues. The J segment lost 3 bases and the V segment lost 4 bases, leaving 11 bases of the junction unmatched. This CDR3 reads CASSVSAGTGEETQYF. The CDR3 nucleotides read TGTGCCAGCAGCGTATCGGCCGGGACAGGAGAAGAGACCCAGTACTTC. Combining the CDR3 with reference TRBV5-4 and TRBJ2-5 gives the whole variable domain ETGVTQSPTHLIKTRGQQVTLRCSSQSGHNTVSWYQQALGQGPQFIFQYYREEENGRGNFPPRFSGLQFPNYSSELNVNALELDDSALYLCASSVSAGTGEETQYFGPGTRLLVL.

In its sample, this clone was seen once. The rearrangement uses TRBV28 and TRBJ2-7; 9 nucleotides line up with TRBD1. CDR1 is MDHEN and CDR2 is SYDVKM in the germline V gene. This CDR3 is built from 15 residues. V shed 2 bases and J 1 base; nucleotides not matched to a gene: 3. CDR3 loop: CASSLPGTGSYEQYF. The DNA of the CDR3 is TGTGCCAGCAGTTTACCCGGGACAGGGTCCTACGAGCAGTACTTC.

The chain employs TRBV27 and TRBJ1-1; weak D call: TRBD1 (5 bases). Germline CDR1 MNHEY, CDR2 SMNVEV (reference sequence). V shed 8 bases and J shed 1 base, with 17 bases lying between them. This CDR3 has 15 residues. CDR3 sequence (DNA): TGTGCCAGCGCAGGGAGGTTACCGACGAACACTGAAGCTTTCTTT. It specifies CASAGRLPTNTEAFF.

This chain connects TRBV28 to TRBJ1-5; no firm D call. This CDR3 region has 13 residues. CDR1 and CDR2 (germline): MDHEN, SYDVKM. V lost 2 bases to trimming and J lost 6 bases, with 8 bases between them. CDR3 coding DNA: TGTGCCAGCAGTTTAATGAGGCGTCAGCCCCAGCATTTT. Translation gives CASSLMRRQPQHF.

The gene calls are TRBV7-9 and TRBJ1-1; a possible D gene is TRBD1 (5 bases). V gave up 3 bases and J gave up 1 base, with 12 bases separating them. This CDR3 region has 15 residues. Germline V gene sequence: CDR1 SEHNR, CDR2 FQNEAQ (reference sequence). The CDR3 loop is CASSFISGSNTEAFF. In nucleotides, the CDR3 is TGTGCCAGCAGCTTTATATCAGGGTCGAACACTGAAGCTTTCTTT.

The CDR3 nucleotides are TGTGCCAGCAGCCCTAGACGTAGGGGCTCCTACAATGAGCAGTTCTTC. It specifies CASSPRRRGSYNEQFF. The chain uses TRBV11-3 and TRBJ2-1; D possibly corresponds to TRBD1 (5 bases). CDR3 length equals 16 residues. Germline V lookup: CDR1 SGHNT, CDR2 YENEEA. Trimming left V 5 bases short and J 0 bases short, with 14 bases between.

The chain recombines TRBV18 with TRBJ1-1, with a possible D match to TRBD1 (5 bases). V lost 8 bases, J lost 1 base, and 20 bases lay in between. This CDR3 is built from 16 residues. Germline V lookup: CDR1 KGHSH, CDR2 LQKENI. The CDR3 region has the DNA TGTGCCAGCCAAACCGGGGGACTGATTGAGAACACTGAAGCTTTCTTT. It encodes CASQTGGLIENTEAFF.

In DNA, the CDR3 is TGTGCCAGCAGCTTGGCAGGGGGCGCGAACCAGCCCCAGCATTTT. Translating gives CASSLAGGANQPQHF. The chain couples TRBV7-9 to TRBJ1-5; TRBD1 aligns across 8 bases. The CDR3 is made up of 15 amino acids. The junction had 8 bases not matched to a gene; V was cut back by 3 bases and J by 7 bases. The V gene's germline CDR1 is SEHNR and CDR2 FQNEAQ (reference sequence). Combining the CDR3 with reference TRBV7-9 and TRBJ1-5 gives the whole variable domain DTGVSQNPRHKITKRGQNVTFRCDPISEHNRLYWYRQTLGQGPEFLTYFQNEAQLEKSRLLSDRFSAERPKGSFSTLEIQRTEQGDSAMYLCASSLAGGANQPQHFGDGTRLSIL.

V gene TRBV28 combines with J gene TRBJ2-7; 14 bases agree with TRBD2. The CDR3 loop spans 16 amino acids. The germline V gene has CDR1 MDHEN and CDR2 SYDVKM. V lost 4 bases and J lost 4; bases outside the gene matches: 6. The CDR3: CASSSPGTSGRYEQYF. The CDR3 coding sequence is TGTGCCAGCAGTTCCCCTGGGACTAGCGGGAGATACGAGCAGTACTTC.